Reported below is one TCR beta chain. What it binds is not known. The entry originates in a study of T cell responses to AZD1222 COVID-19 vaccine. Findings and limits, study-wide: The study found vaccine-associated CD4 TCRs spanning spike, dominant at 160-218 and 743-854. Only after the peak T cell response were repertoires sampled. Baseline testing showed seropositivity in only a handful of AZD1222 recipients. Clonal diversity may have been underestimated, and the donors were mostly white British, with more females than males.

Generated by immunoSEQ multiplex PCR, the TCRdb table keeps only in-frame clones and is missing some. The sample has around 160,000 clones; 91% are singletons. The CDR3 sequence is 14 residues long. V lost 7 bases, J lost 9 bases, and 10 bases stayed unmatched. Germline CDR1 is MNHEY and CDR2 is SVGAGI. The input for sequencing was peripheral blood, taken on day 0 of AZD1222 vaccination. The sequence came from an adult in good health. The chain uses TRBV6-5 and TRBJ2-1; TRBD1 matches 9 bases. The CDR3 DNA follows: TGTGCCAGCACCTTCTTACAACAGGGGGCTGAGCAGTTCTTC. Translating gives CASTFLQQGAEQFF.